This TCR beta chain was captured by sequencing in a study of blood T cell repertoires in COVID-19. Study as a whole: The samples span acute and convalescent COVID-19 from the United States, Italy and Spain. Sample material is recorded as cDNA or gDNA derived from T cells, B-cell-depleted T cells, or PBMCs.

Some clones are missing from TCRdb's copy, which holds only in-frame ones; the method was immunoSEQ multiplex PCR. The sample carries about 180,000 clones, roughly nine tenths recorded once. CDR3 size: 14 residues. After removal of 3 bases from V and 2 bases from J, the junction contained 1 base not matched to a gene. In germline, CDR1 is SGHRS, CDR2 YFSETQ. The receptor comes from a man younger than 30 who had recovered from COVID-19. The J gene is TRBJ1-2, the V gene TRBV5-1; TRBD1 aligns across 10 bases. The sample comprised peripheral blood. CDR3 amino acids: CASSWGQGNYGYTF. The CDR3 nucleotides read TGCGCCAGCAGCTGGGGACAGGGGAACTATGGCTACACCTTC.